This TCR beta chain derives from a study of T cells in Graves' hyperthyroidism and ophthalmopathy. RNA transcripts yielded amplified TCR beta CDR3 regions. TCR CDR3 underwent first-round RT-PCR with the HTBI primer set. Each CDR3 protein gets one entry after TCRdb re-called the multiplex PCR reads with MiXCR. The table includes about 400,000 distinct CDR3 sequences, 11% to 15% detected once. V lost 3 bases and J lost 4; bases outside the gene matches: 5. The CDR3 runs to 17 residues. The sequence derives from a man in his fifties with Graves' ophthalmopathy. The sequenced sample was blood. This chain joins TRBV12-3 or TRBV12-4 and TRBJ2-3, with 15 bases that match TRBD2. The CDR3 spells CASSFRGLAGGADTQYF. The CDR3, as DNA: TGTGCCAGCAGTTTTAGGGGACTAGCGGGAGGCGCAGATACGCAGTATTTT.